This T cell receptor beta chain was recorded in a study of spatial heterogeneity in lung cancer. This clonotype was observed a handful of times. Time point specified: sample taken at primary tumor resection. From tumor, nontumor lung or frozen PBMC, whole RNA was taken unsorted for sequencing. TCR cDNA molecules were tagged individually, and each one carried a unique molecular identifier. TCRdb reprocessed the 5' RACE reads with MiXCR, giving one entry per CDR3 protein. The sample lists around 40,000 distinct CDR3 sequences, around 5.8% seen once, with approximately 10% in the top ten. The CDR3 covers 13 residues. V was shortened by 7 bases and J by 5 bases, with 14 bases between the two germline ends. Per germline, CDR1 MNHNY and CDR2 SVGAGI (reference sequence).

The V gene is TRBV6-6, the J gene TRBJ2-5; D assignment may be TRBD1 or TRBD2 (5 bases each). This TCR came from a male donor with early-stage non-small cell lung cancer. The source was PBMCs, collected at surgery. CDR3 coding DNA: TGTGCCAGCACCTCCGAGGGGCTGGAGACCCAGTACTTC. Its translation: CASTSEGLETQYF.